This T cell receptor beta chain was sequenced for a study of blood T cell repertoires in COVID-19. Study details: Sources were T cells, B-cell-depleted T cells, or PBMCs; the material itself was cDNA or gDNA.

Original analysis: By means of reference gene primer amplification, nucleated cell counts were estimated. Here immunoSEQ multiplex PCR was the method, and the copy in TCRdb shows in-frame clones only, minus some. The DNA gave D and trimming, while V, J and clone size come from that table. The sample includes around 160,000 clones, 85% to 90% of them seen just once. This CDR3 comprises 16 residues. Looked up from germline, CDR1 is LNHDA and CDR2 is SQIVND (reference sequence). V was shortened by 7 bases and J by 8 bases, with 21 bases between the two germline ends. The TCR comes from a man between 18 and 29 years old with acute or convalescent COVID-19. V gene TRBV19 combines with J gene TRBJ1-6; D might be TRBD1 (5 bases). Source material: peripheral blood. The CDR3 nucleotides read TGTGCCAGTACCCCAAGGATCGGGACTGGTTATTCACCCCTCCACTTT. It codes for CASTPRIGTGYSPLHF.